This record concerns one T cell receptor (beta chain) sequence. Its target is not known. Assay used: immunoSEQ multiplex PCR; TCRdb lists only in-frame clones, some missing. The sample consists of about 24,000 clones, about 77% of them appearing once. This sample was taken from a study of OX40 agonist ivuxolimab in advanced cancers. Across the study: Every 2 weeks, patients received ivuxolimab intravenously, dosed at 0.01 to 10 mg/kg. Among those treated, three patients had partial responses, one with hepatocellular carcinoma and two with cutaneous melanoma. Regarding the study as a whole: Relative to CD4+ cells, CD8+ T cells on average had more expanded clones. Some nonresponders likewise displayed low normalized T-cell clonal expansion.

Trimming shortened V by 3 bases and J by 8 bases, and 14 bases separated the two germline ends. CDR3 length: 14 residues. The germline CDR1 and CDR2 sequences are LNHDA and SQIVND (reference sequence). The chain links TRBV19 to TRBJ2-1; D possibly corresponds to TRBD1 (5 bases). The receptor's source is an adult with an advanced solid tumor such as melanoma, head and neck, liver or kidney cancer. The source was CD4+ or CD8+ T cells sorted from blood, collected in a trial of the OX40 agonist ivuxolimab. The CDR3, as DNA: TGTGCCAGTAGTATCAAGGCAGGGAATCATGAGCAGTTCTTC. Its protein product is CASSIKAGNHEQFF.